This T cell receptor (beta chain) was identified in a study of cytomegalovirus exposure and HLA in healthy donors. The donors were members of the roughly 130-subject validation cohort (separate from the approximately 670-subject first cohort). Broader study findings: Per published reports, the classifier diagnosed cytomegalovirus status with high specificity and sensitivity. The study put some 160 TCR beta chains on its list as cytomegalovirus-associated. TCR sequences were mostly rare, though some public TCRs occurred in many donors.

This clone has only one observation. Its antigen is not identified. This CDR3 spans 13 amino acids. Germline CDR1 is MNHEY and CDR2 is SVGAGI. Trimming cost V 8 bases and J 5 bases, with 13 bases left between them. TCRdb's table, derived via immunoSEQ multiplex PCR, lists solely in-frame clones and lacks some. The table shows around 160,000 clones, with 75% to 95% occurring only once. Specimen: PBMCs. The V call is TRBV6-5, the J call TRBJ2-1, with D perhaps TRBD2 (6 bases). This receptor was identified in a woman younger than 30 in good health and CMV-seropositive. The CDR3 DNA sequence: TGTGCCAGCGGGGAGCGGGCGAACAATGAGCAGTTCTTC. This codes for CASGERANNEQFF.